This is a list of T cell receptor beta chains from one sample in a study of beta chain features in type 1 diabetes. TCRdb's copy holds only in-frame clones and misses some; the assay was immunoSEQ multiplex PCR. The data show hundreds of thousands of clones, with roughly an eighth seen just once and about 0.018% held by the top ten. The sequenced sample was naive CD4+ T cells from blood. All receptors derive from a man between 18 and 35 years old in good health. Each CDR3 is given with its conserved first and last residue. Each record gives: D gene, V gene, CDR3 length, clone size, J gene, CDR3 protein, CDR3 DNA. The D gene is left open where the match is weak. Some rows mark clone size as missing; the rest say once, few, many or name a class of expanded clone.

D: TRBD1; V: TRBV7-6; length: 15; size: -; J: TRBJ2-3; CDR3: CASSSTGNQADTQYF; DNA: TGTGCCAGCAGCTCGACAGGGAATCAGGCAGATACGCAGTATTTT
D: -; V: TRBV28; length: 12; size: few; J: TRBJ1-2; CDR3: CASSSGNYGYTF; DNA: TGTGCCAGCAGTTCAGGAAACTATGGCTACACCTTC
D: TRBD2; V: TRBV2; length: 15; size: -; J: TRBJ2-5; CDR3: CASRTGTRKQETQYF; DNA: TGTGCCAGCAGGACCGGGACTAGGAAACAAGAGACCCAGTACTTC
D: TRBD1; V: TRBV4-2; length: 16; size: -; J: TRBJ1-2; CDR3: CASSHQRQGSNYGYTF; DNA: TGTGCCAGCAGCCACCAAAGACAGGGTTCTAACTATGGCTACACCTTC
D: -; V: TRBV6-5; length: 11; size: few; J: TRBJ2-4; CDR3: CASSPRDIQYF; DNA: TGTGCCAGCAGCCCTCGGGACATTCAGTACTTC
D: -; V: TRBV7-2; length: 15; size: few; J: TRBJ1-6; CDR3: CASSLPPGYNSPLHF; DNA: TGTGCCAGCAGCTTACCCCCGGGATATAATTCACCCCTCCACTTT
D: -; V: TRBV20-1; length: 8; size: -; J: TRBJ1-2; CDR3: CSARGATF; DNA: TGCAGTGCTAGAGGGGCCACCTTC
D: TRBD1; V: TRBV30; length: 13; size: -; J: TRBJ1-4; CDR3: CAWSGTVNEKLFF; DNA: TGTGCCTGGAGCGGGACAGTGAATGAAAAACTGTTTTTT
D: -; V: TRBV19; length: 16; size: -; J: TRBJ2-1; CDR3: CASSRDTGGAYNEQFF; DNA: TGTGCCAGTAGTAGAGACACAGGGGGGGCCTACAATGAGCAGTTCTTC
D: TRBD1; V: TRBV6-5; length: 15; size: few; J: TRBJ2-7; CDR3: CASRRSGTGTYEQYF; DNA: TGTGCCAGCAGACGATCCGGGACAGGGACCTACGAGCAGTACTTC
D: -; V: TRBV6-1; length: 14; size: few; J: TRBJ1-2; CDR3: CASSEGTPIYGYTF; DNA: TGTGCCAGCAGTGAAGGGACACCGATCTATGGCTACACCTTC
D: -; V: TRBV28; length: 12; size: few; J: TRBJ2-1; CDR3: CASSLLGGWGFF; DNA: TGTGCCAGCAGTTTATTGGGGGGATGGGGGTTCTTC
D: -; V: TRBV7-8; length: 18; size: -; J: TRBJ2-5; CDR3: CASSLVGHGGPPQETQYF; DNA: TGTGCCAGCAGCTTAGTAGGGCACGGGGGACCCCCCCAAGAGACCCAGTACTTC
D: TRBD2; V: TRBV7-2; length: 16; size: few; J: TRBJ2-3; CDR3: CASSLASGKTLDTQYF; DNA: TGTGCCAGCAGCTTAGCTAGCGGGAAGACTTTGGATACGCAGTATTTT
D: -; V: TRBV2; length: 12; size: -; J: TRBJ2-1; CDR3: CASRGTENEQFF; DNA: TGTGCCAGCAGGGGTACAGAGAATGAGCAGTTCTTC
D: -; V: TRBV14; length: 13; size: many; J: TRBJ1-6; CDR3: CASSQEQGDPLHF; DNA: TGTGCCAGCAGCCAAGAACAGGGTGATCCCCTCCACTTT
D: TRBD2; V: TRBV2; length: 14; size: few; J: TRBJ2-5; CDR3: CASSVTSGDRTQYF; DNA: TGTGCCAGCAGTGTGACTAGCGGGGATAGAACCCAGTACTTC
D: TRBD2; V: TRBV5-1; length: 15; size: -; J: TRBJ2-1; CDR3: CASSLGASGLNEQFF; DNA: TGCGCCAGCAGCCTGGGCGCTAGCGGGCTGAATGAGCAGTTCTTC
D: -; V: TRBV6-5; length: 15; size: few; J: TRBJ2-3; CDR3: CATKRGGVLADTQYF; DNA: TGTGCCACGAAGAGGGGGGGAGTCCTCGCAGATACGCAGTATTTT
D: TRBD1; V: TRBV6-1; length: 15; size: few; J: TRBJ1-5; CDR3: CATADRAVYNQPQHF; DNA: TGTGCCACGGCTGACAGGGCGGTTTACAATCAGCCCCAGCATTTT
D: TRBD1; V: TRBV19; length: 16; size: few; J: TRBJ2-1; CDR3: CASSTQGTGGYGEQFF; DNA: TGTGCCAGTAGTACCCAAGGGACAGGGGGCTACGGTGAGCAGTTCTTC
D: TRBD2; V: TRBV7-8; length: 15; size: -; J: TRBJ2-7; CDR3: CASSLLSGSSYEQYF; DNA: TGTGCCAGCAGCTTACTTAGCGGGAGTTCGTACGAGCAGTACTTC
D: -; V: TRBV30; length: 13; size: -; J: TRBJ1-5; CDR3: CAWSVAGNQPQHF; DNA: TGTGCCTGGAGTGTAGCGGGCAATCAGCCCCAGCATTTT
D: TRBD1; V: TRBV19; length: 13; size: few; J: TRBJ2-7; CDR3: CASSRTGGYEQYF; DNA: TGTGCCAGTAGTCGGACAGGGGGTTACGAGCAGTACTTC
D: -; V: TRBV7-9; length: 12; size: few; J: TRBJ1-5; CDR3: CASGQANQPQHF; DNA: TGTGCCAGCGGGCAGGCCAATCAGCCCCAGCATTTT
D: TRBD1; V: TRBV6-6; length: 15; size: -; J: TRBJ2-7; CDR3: CASISAGGPPYEQYF; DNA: TGTGCCAGCATCTCGGCAGGGGGACCGCCCTACGAGCAGTACTTC
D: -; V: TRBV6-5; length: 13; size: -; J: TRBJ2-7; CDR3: CASSYSTGYEQYF; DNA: TGTGCCAGCAGTTACTCGACTGGCTACGAGCAGTACTTC
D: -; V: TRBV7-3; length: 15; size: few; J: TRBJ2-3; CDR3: CASRSGTSLTDTQYF; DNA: TGTGCCAGCAGGTCGGGTACTAGCCTCACAGATACGCAGTATTTT
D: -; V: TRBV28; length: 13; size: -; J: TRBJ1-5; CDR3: CASSSRGYQPQHF; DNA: TGTGCCAGCAGTTCCCGAGGGTATCAGCCCCAGCATTTT
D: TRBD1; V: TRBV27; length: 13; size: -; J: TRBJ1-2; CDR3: CASSIDRANGYTF; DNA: TGTGCCAGCAGCATCGACAGGGCTAATGGCTACACCTTC
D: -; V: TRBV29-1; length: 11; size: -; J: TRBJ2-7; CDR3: CSVVLSREQYF; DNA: TGCAGCGTTGTTCTGTCTCGCGAGCAGTACTTC
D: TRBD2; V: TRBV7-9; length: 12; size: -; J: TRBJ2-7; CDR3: CASSVAGGEQYF; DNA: TGTGCCAGCAGCGTAGCGGGAGGCGAGCAGTACTTC
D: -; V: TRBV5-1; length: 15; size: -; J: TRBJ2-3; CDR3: CASSLADRHTDTQYF; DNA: TGCGCCAGCAGCTTGGCGGACAGACACACAGATACGCAGTATTTT
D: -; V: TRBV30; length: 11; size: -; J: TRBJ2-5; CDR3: CAWSRGQTQYF; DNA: TGTGCCTGGAGCAGGGGTCAGACCCAGTACTTC
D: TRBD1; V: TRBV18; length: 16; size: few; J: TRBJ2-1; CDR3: CASSPLGTGGHNEQFF; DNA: TGTGCCAGCTCACCATTAGGGACAGGGGGCCACAATGAGCAGTTCTTC
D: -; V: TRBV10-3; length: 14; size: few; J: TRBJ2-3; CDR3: CAISGDIATDTQYF; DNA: TGTGCCATCAGCGGGGACATCGCCACAGATACGCAGTATTTT
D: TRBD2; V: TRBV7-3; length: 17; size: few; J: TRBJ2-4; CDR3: CASSDGTSGSWLNIQYF; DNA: TGTGCCAGCAGCGATGGGACTAGCGGGAGCTGGTTAAACATTCAGTACTTC
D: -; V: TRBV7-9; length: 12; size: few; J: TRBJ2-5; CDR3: CASSLLRETQYF; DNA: TGTGCCAGCAGCTTACTGCGGGAGACCCAGTACTTC
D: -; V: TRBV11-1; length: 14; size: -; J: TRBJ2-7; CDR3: CASSLVRGLSEQYF; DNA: TGTGCCAGCAGCTTAGTGCGGGGGCTCAGCGAGCAGTACTTC
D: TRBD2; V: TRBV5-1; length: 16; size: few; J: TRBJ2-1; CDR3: CASSLGLAGAGEVQFF; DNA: TGCGCCAGCAGCTTAGGACTAGCGGGGGCAGGGGAGGTGCAGTTCTTC
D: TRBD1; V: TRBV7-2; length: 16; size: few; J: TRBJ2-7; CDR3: CASSLAGGQGAYEQYF; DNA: TGTGCCAGCAGCTTAGCGGGGGGACAGGGGGCTTACGAGCAGTACTTC
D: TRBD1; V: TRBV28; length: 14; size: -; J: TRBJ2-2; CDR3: CASRAGTDTGELFF; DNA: TGTGCCAGCAGGGCCGGGACAGACACCGGGGAGCTGTTTTTT
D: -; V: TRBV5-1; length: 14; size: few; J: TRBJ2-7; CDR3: CASGQGTSSYEQYF; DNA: TGCGCCAGCGGGCAGGGGACCAGCTCCTACGAGCAGTACTTC